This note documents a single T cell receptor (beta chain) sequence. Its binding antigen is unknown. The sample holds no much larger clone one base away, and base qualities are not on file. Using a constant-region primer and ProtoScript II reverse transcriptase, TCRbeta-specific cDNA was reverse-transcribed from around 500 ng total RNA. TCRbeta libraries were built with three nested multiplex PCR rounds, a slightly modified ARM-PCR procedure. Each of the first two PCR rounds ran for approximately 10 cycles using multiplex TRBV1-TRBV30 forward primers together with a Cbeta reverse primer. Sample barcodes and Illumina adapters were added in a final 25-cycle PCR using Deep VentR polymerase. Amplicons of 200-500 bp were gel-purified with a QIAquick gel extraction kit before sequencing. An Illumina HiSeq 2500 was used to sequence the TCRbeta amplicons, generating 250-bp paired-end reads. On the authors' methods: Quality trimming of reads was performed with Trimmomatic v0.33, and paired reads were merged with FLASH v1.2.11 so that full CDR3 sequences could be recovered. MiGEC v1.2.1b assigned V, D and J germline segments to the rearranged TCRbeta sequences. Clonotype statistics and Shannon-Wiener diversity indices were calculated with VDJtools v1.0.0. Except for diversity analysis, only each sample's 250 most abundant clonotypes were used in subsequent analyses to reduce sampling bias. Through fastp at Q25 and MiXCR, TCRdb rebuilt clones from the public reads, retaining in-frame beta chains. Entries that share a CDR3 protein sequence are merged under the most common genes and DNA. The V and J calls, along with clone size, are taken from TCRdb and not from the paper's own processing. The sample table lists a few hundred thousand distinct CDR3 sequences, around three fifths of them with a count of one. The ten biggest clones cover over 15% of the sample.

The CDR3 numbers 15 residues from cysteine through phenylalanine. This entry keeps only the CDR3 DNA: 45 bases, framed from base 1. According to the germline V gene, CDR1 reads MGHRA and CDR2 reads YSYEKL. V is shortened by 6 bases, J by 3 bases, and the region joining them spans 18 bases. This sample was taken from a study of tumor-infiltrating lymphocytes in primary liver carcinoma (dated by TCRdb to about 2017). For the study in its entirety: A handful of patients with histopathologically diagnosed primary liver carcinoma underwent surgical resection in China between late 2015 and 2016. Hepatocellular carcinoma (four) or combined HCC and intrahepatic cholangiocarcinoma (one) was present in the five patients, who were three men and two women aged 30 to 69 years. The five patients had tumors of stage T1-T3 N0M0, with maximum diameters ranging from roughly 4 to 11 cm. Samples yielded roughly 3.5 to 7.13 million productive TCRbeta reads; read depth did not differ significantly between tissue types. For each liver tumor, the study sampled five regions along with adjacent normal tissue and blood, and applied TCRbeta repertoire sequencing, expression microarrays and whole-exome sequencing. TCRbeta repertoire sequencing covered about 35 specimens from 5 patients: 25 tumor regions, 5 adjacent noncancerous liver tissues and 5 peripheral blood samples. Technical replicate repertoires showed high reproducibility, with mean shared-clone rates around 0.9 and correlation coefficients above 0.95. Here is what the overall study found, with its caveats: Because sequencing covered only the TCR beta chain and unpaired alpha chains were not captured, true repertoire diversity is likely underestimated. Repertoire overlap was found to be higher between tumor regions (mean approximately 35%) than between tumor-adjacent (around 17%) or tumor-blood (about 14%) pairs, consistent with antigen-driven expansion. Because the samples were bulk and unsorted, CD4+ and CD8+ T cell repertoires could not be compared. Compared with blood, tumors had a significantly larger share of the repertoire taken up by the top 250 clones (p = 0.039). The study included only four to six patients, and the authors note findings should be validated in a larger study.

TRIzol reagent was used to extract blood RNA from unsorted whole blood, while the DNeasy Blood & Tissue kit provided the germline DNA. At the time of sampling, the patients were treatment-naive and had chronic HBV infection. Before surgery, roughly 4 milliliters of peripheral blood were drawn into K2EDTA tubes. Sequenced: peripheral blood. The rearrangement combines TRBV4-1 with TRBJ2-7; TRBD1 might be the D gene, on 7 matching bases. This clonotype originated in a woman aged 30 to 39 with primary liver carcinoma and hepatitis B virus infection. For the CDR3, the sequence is CASRVSGGSNYEQYF. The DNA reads TGCGCCAGCAGGGTCTCAGGGGGGTCCAACTACGAGCAGTACTTC.